These 19 T cell receptor beta chains originate from one sample sequenced in a study of cytomegalovirus exposure and HLA in healthy donors (dated by TCRdb to about 2017). Libraries were built with the immunoSEQ multiplex PCR assay. TCRdb limited this immuneACCESS table to in-frame rearrangements with V and J called. A share of clones is missing; checked studies link under half to unresolved V genes, and the rest is unexplained. This sample is represented by roughly 130,000 clones; around 85% of them were singletons. The ten largest clones take up roughly 3% of the sample. Sequencing input: PBMCs. Receptor source: a man younger than 35 in good health and CMV-seronegative.

This clone was picked up a small number of times. The V call is TRBV7-2, the J call TRBJ2-7; TRBD2 aligns across 14 bases. The CDR3 extends over 16 amino acids. The ends lost 5 bases at V and 2 bases at J; junction bases unmatched: 5. Germline loops: CDR1 SGHTA, CDR2 FQGNSA. CDR3 residues: CASSLRTSGRPYEQYF. CDR3 nucleotide sequence: TGTGCCAGCAGCCTCCGGACTAGCGGGAGGCCCTACGAGCAGTACTTC. Supplemented by reference TRBV7-2 and TRBJ2-7, the full variable domain reads GAGVSQSPSNKVTEKGKDVELRCDPISGHTALYWYRQSLGQGLEFLIYFQGNSAPDKSGLPSDRFSAERTGGSVSTLTIQRTQQEDSAVYLCASSLRTSGRPYEQYFGPGTRLTVT.

This chain links TRBV28 with TRBJ2-1; weak D call: TRBD2 (6 bases). V lost 5 bases and J lost 2, with 10 bases in between. The CDR3 is made up of 14 amino acids. CDR1 MDHEN and CDR2 SYDVKM come from the germline V gene. This CDR3 is CASSRERAYNEQFF. CDR3 DNA sequence: TGTGCCAGCAGTCGGGAGAGGGCCTACAATGAGCAGTTCTTC.

The genes are TRBV6-5 and TRBJ2-1; tentatively, D is TRBD1 (6 bases). The germline CDR1 and CDR2 sequences are MNHEY and SVGAGI. Deletions cut 5 bases from V and 9 bases from J, with 17 bases between. The CDR3 has 14 amino acids. This CDR3 is CASSPRTTGIEQFF. CDR3 DNA: TGTGCCAGCAGTCCCAGAACCACAGGGATTGAGCAGTTCTTC.

V is TRBV2 and J is TRBJ2-5, with TRBD1 matching over 9 bases. V lost 7 bases, J lost 3 bases, and 9 bases stayed unmatched. CDR3 length equals 15 residues. CDR1 and CDR2 (germline): SNHLY, FYNNEI. This CDR3 is CASTHRDREKETQYF. CDR3 coding DNA: TGTGCCAGCACCCACCGGGACAGGGAAAAAGAGACCCAGTACTTC.

The V call is TRBV9, the J call TRBJ2-1; maybe TRBD2 (6 bases). This CDR3 has 13 amino acids. V lost 0 bases and J 6 bases, leaving 7 bases between the germline ends. CDR1 is SGDLS and CDR2 is YYNGEE in the germline V gene. The DNA for the CDR3 is TGTGCCAGCAGCGTAGCGGGGGTCAATGAGCAGTTCTTC. It yields the protein CASSVAGVNEQFF.

V usage is TRBV7-2 and J usage is TRBJ2-5; 8 bases line up with TRBD1. CDR1 and CDR2 from the germline V gene are SGHTA and FQGNSA. The junction had 5 bases not matched to a gene; V was cut back by 5 bases and J by 0 bases. The length of the CDR3 is 15 residues. CDR3 protein: CASSRRQGYQETQYF. CDR3 nucleotide sequence: TGTGCCAGCAGCCGAAGACAGGGGTACCAAGAGACCCAGTACTTC.

Concerning this clone itself: The sample has other DNA sequences that encode this CDR3 too. The chain has TRBV6-6 and TRBJ2-7; a weak D match, TRBD2 (6 bases). The ends were cut back, 0 bases at V and 3 bases at J, with 9 bases in the middle. Germline lookup yields CDR1 MNHNY and CDR2 SVGAGI (reference sequence). The CDR3 covers 14 residues. CDR3 amino acids: CASSYSTGGYEQYF. Here the CDR3 DNA reads TGTGCCAGCAGTTACTCGACCGGGGGCTACGAGCAGTACTTC.

This clone was picked up one time. This rearrangement joins TRBV27 to TRBJ2-1; TRBD2 matches at 7 bases. CDR1 and CDR2 (germline): MNHEY, SMNVEV (reference sequence). This CDR3 has 14 residues. The trim removed 3 bases at V and 5 bases at J, leaving 4 bases unmatched. The CDR3 nucleotides are TGTGCCAGCAGTTTTAAGGGGAGGGACAATGAGCAGTTCTTC. Encoded protein: CASSFKGRDNEQFF.

The CDR3 here is CASSSGGAGNTIYF. CDR3 nucleotide sequence: TGCGCCAGCAGCTCAGGGGGCGCGGGAAACACCATATATTTT. This sequence joins TRBV5-1 and TRBJ1-3; 8 bases align to TRBD1. Germline values: CDR1 SGHRS, CDR2 YFSETQ. This CDR3 has 14 amino acids. Trimming at V came to 3 bases and at J to 4 bases, leaving 3 bases not matched to a gene.

The J gene is TRBJ2-1, the V gene TRBV28; TRBD2 agrees at 7 bases. CDR1 and CDR2 (germline): MDHEN, SYDVKM. This CDR3 has 13 amino acids. With 4 bases clipped from V and 10 bases from J, the junction kept 7 bases outside the gene matches. CDR3 sequence: CASSSNPTSEQFF. As DNA, the CDR3 is TGTGCCAGCAGTTCGAACCCGACTAGCGAGCAGTTCTTC.

The chain links TRBV2 to TRBJ2-5, with D possibly TRBD1 on 6 matching bases. Germline assignment: CDR1 SNHLY and CDR2 FYNNEI. V lost 2 bases, J lost 5 bases, and 15 bases lay in between. The length of the CDR3 is 15 residues. CDR3 residues: CASSELTGVEETQYF. The CDR3 nucleotides read TGTGCCAGCAGTGAATTGACAGGAGTAGAGGAGACCCAGTACTTC.

The chain employs TRBV9 and TRBJ2-6; D might be TRBD2 (5 bases). Germline V CDR1 and CDR2: SGDLS, YYNGEE. The ends were cut back, 0 bases at V and 4 bases at J, with 11 bases in the middle. The CDR3 is made up of 16 amino acids. CDR3 nucleotide sequence: TGTGCCAGCAGCGTAGGCGGGCTTTCCGGGGCCAACGTCCTGACTTTC. The encoded protein is CASSVGGLSGANVLTF. The whole variable domain, filled in from reference TRBV9 and TRBJ2-6, reads DSGVTQTPKHLITATGQRVTLRCSPRSGDLSVYWYQQSLDQGLQFLIQYYNGEERAKGNILERFSAQQFPDLHSELNLSSLELGDSALYFCASSVGGLSGANVLTFGAGSRLTVL.

The chain combines TRBV7-9 with TRBJ2-1; D is undetermined. CDR1 and CDR2 (germline): SEHNR, FQNEAQ (reference sequence). The V end was cut by 2 bases, the J end by 4 bases, with 9 bases between. The CDR3 has 14 amino acids. CDR3 region: CASSLNGDYNEQFF. The CDR3 coding sequence is TGTGCCAGCAGCTTAAATGGAGATTACAATGAGCAGTTCTTC.

V and J are TRBV27 and TRBJ1-3, with TRBD1 as a possible D gene (6 bases). The germline gives CDR1 MNHEY, CDR2 SMNVEV (reference sequence). The V and J ends lost 1 base and 0 bases respectively, with 10 bases between them. The CDR3 runs to 16 residues. CDR3 in amino acids: CASSLWGPPSGNTIYF. The CDR3 DNA is TGTGCCAGCAGTTTATGGGGGCCCCCCTCTGGAAACACCATATATTTT.

The gene calls are TRBV5-5 and TRBJ2-5, with a tentative D call TRBD2 (6 bases). The CDR3 consists of 14 residues. From germline, CDR1 is SGHKS and CDR2 YYEKEE (reference sequence). V gave up 2 bases and J gave up 4 bases, with 12 bases separating them. The CDR3: CASSFIGGGETQYF. As DNA, the CDR3 is TGTGCCAGCAGCTTTATCGGGGGAGGAGAGACCCAGTACTTC.

This clone was found once. J is TRBJ2-7 and V is TRBV5-4; 9 bases fit TRBD1. The CDR3 runs 14 residues. Germline CDR1 is SGHNT and CDR2 is YYREEE (reference sequence). V trimming: 4 bases; J trimming: 4 bases; junction bases outside the gene matches: 6. The CDR3: CASSTRDREYEQYF. CDR3 nucleotides: TGTGCCAGCAGCACAAGGGACAGGGAATACGAGCAGTACTTC.

The CDR3 sequence: CASSLRTGPTSGNTIYF. In DNA form, the CDR3 reads TGTGCCAGCTCACTCCGGACAGGTCCTACCTCTGGAAACACCATATATTTT. The gene calls are TRBV18 and TRBJ1-3, with 7 bases fitting TRBD1. The CDR3 sequence is 17 residues long. The V gene's germline CDR1 is KGHSH and CDR2 LQKENI. Trimming removed 4 bases from V and 0 bases from J; junction bases left unmatched: 9.

The gene calls are TRBV27 and TRBJ2-1; 10 bases align to TRBD2. Germline loops: CDR1 MNHEY, CDR2 SMNVEV (reference sequence). This CDR3 is 17 amino acids long. The junction had 12 bases not matched to a gene; V was cut back by 1 base and J by 9 bases. As DNA, the CDR3 is TGTGCCAGCAGTTTATGGCCCAGCGGGAGGGTAAATAGTGAGCAGTTCTTC. Its protein product is CASSLWPSGRVNSEQFF.

The chain couples TRBV15 to TRBJ2-1; a weak D match, TRBD2 (7 bases). CDR3 length equals 16 residues. Germline loops: CDR1 LNHNV, CDR2 YYDKDF (reference sequence). V lost 3 bases to trimming and J lost 1 base, with 13 bases between them. The CDR3 coding sequence is TGTGCCACCAGCAGGGCGGGGGCGGTGTCCTACAATGAGCAGTTCTTC. Protein: CATSRAGAVSYNEQFF.